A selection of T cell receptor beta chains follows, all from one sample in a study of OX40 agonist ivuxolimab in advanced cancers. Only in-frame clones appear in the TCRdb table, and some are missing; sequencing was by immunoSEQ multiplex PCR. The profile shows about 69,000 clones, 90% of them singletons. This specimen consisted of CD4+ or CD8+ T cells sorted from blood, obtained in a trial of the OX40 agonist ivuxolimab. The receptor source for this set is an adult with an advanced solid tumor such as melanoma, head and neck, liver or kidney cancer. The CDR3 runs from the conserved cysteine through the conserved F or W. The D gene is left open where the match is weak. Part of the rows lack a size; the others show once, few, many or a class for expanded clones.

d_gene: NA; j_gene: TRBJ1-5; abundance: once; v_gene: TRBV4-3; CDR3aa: CASSLRHNSNQPQHF; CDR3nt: TGCGCCAGCAGCCTAAGACATAATAGCAATCAGCCCCAGCATTTT
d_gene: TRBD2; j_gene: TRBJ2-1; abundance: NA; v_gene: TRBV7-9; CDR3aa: CASTPLGLAGGEQFF; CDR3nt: TGTGCCAGCACCCCATTGGGACTAGCGGGAGGTGAGCAGTTCTTC
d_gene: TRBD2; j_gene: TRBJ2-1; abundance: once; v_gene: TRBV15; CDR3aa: CATSRERGSVSGSIYNEQFF; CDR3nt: TGTGCCACCAGCAGAGAGAGGGGGTCGGTTAGCGGGAGTATCTACAATGAGCAGTTCTTC
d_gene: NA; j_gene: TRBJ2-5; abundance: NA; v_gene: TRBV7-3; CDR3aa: CASSLSGGEETQYF; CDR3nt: TGTGCCAGCAGCTTAAGTGGCGGTGAAGAGACCCAGTACTTC
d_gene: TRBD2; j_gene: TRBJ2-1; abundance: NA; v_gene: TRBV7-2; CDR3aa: CASSPEGSGRASEQFF; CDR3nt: TGTGCCAGCAGCCCCGAGGGTAGCGGGAGGGCCAGTGAGCAGTTCTTC
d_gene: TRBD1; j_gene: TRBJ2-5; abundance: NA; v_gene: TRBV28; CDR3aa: CASSLEQGVETQYF; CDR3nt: TGTGCCAGCAGTTTAGAACAGGGGGTCGAGACCCAGTACTTC
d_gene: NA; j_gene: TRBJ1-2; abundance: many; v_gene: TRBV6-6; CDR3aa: CASSFAGQEGYGYTF; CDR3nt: TGTGCCAGCAGTTTTGCAGGTCAAGAAGGTTATGGCTACACCTTC
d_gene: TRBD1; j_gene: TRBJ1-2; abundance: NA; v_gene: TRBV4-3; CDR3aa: CASSPVGTGHGYTF; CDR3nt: TGCGCCAGCAGCCCAGTTGGGACAGGACATGGCTACACCTTC
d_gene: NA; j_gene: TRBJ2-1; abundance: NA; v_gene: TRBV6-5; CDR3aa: CASSRALNEQFF; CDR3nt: TGTGCCAGCAGCAGAGCTTTGAATGAGCAGTTCTTC
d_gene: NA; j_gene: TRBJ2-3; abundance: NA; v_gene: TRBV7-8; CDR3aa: CASSLLSGSDTQYF; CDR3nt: TGTGCCAGCAGCTTATTATCAGGCTCCGATACGCAGTATTTT
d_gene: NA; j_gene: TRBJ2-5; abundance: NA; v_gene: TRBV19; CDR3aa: CASSTEKRAQYF; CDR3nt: TGTGCCAGTAGTACCGAGAAAAGAGCCCAGTACTTC
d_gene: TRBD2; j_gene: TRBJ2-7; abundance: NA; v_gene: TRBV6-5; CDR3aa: CASSLQAGEQYF; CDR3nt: TGTGCCAGCAGTTTGCAAGCGGGAGAGCAGTACTTC
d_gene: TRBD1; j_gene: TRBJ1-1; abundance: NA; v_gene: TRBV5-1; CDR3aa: CASSFGQTGRTEAFF; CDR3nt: TGCGCCAGCAGCTTTGGCCAGACAGGGCGGACTGAAGCTTTCTTT
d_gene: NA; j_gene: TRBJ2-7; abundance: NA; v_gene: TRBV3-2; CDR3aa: CASKYEQYF; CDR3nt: TGTGCCAGCAAGTACGAGCAGTACTTC
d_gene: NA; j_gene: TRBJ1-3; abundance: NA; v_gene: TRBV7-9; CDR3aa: CASSLEPGRSGNTIYF; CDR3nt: TGTGCCAGCAGCTTAGAACCAGGGCGCTCTGGAAACACCATATATTTT
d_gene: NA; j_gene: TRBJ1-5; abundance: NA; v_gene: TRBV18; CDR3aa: CASSPIHGLNQPQHF; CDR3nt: TGTGCCAGCTCACCGATTCATGGCCTCAATCAGCCCCAGCATTTT
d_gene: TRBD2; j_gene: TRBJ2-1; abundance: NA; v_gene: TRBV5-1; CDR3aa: CASSFLAGSYNEQFF; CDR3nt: TGCGCCAGCAGCTTCCTAGCGGGATCCTACAATGAGCAGTTCTTC
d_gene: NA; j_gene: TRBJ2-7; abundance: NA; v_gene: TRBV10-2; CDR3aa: CASNPGSGGYEQYF; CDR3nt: TGCGCCAGCAACCCGGGGTCGGGCGGCTACGAGCAGTACTTC
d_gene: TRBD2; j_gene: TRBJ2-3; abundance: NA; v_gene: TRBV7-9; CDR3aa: CASSPSGTSVSDTQYF; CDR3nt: TGTGCCAGCAGCCCATCCGGGACTAGCGTTTCAGATACGCAGTATTTT
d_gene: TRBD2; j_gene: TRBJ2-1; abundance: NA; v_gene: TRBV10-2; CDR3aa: CASSRASGSNEQFF; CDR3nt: TGCGCCAGCAGTCGGGCTAGCGGGAGTAATGAGCAGTTCTTC
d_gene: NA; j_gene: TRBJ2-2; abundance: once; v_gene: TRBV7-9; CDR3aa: CAEGGANTGELFF; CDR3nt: TGTGCCGAGGGCGGGGCGAACACCGGGGAGCTGTTTTTT
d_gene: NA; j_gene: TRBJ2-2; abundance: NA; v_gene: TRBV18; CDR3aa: CASSPLHPNTGELFF; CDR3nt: TGTGCCAGCTCACCGCTACACCCGAACACCGGGGAGCTGTTTTTT
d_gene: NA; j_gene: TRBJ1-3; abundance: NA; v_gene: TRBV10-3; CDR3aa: CAITSGLGNTIYF; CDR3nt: TGTGCCATCACATCAGGTCTCGGAAACACCATATATTTT
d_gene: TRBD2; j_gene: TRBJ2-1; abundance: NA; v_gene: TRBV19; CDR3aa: CASRTGLAGINEQFF; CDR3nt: TGTGCCAGTAGAACTGGACTAGCGGGAATTAATGAGCAGTTCTTC